This TCR beta chain was found in a study of regulatory T cells in long-lasting Graves disease. This clonotype was seen many times. Construction of the TCR beta libraries employed iRepertoire HTBI primers in conjunction with Arm-PCR of CDR3 regions. MiXCR was run by TCRdb on the multiplex PCR reads, yielding one entry per CDR3 protein. Of some 500,000 distinct CDR3 sequences in the sample, approximately 13% were seen once. Time point denoted: newly diagnosed GD, antithyroid drugs for less than 3 months. Construction of the TCR library relied on RNA isolated from PBMCs. The guidelines of the American Thyroid Association were the basis for diagnosing Graves' disease. The CDR3 consists of 13 residues. In germline, CDR1 is SNHLY, CDR2 FYNNEI. Trimming took off 0 bases at V and 9 bases at J, with 12 bases between the two ends. In addition, the sample was reused for a study of T cells in Graves' hyperthyroidism and ophthalmopathy.

The sequenced sample was peripheral blood mononuclear cells (PBMCs), obtained at new diagnosis, from a patient treated with antithyroid drugs. The rearrangement uses TRBV2 and TRBJ2-7; maybe TRBD1 (6 bases). This clonotype was sampled from a man under 40 with Graves disease. Here the CDR3 reads CASSEAGAGAQYF. As DNA, the CDR3 is TGTGCCAGCAGTGAAGCGGGGGCCGGGGCGCAGTACTTC.